This T cell receptor (beta chain) was sequenced during a study of shared clonotypes between healthy human individuals. Study as a whole: Two women and three men aged 18 to 49 served as donors. General observations from the study: Apart from blood, nothing was sampled; tissue repertoires likely differ.

Original analysis: Filtering differed for immunoSEQ, which gave only junction sequences without quality scores. Clones were sequenced by immunoSEQ multiplex PCR, and TCRdb holds only the in-frame ones, with some missing. V, J and clone size are taken as reported in that table, and D and trimming were inferred from the DNA itself. The sample has 2 million to 3 million clones, 93% seen once. Points on this clone: Its antigen is undetermined.

Sequenced: naive CD4+ T cells from PBMCs. Subset: CD45RA+ positively selected. The receptor's source is a man between 18 and 35 years old in good health. Some clones in this sample may be carry-over from other donors' samples.

CDR3 nucleotides: TGTGCCAGCAGCGCGGGGACGGAAAGAAAAGGCTACACCTTC. This encodes CASSAGTERKGYTF. The genes are TRBV7-2 and TRBJ1-2; TRBD1 is a possible D gene (5 bases). The CDR3 runs to 14 residues. Germline-derived CDR1 and CDR2 are SGHTA and FQGNSA. Trimming stripped 5 bases from V and 8 bases from J, with 18 bases between.